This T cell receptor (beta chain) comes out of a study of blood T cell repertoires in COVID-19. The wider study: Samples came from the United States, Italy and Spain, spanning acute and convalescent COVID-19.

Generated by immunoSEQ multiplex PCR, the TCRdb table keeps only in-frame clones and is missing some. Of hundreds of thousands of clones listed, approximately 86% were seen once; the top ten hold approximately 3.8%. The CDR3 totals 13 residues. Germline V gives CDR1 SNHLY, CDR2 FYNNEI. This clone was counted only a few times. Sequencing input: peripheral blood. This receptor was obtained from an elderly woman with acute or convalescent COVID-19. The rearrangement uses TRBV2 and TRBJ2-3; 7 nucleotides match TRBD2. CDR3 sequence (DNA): TGTGCAGACGGGGGGAACCCCACAGATACGCAGTATTTT. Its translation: CADGGNPTDTQYF. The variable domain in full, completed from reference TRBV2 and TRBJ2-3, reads EPEVTQTPSHQVTQMGQEVILRCVPISNHLYFYWYRQILGQKVEFLVSFYNNEISEKSEIFDDQFSVERPDGSNFTLKIRSTKLEDSAMYFCADGGNPTDTQYFGPGTRLTVL.